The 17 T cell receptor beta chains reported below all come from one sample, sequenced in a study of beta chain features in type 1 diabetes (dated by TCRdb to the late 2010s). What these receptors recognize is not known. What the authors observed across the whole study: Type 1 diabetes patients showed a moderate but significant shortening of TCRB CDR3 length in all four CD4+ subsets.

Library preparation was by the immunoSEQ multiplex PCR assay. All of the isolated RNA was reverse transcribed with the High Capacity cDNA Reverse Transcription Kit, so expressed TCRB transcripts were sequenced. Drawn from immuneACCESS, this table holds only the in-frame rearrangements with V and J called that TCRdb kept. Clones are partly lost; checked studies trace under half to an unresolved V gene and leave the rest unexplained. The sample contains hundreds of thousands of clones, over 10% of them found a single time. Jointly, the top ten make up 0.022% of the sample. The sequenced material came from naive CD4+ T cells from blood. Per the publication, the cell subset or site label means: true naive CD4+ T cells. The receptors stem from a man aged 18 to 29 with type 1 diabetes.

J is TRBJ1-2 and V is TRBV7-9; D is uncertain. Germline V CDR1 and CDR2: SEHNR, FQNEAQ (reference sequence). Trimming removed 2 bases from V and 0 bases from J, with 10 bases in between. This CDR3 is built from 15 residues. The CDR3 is CASSLRHLANYGYTF. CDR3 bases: TGTGCCAGCAGCTTAAGGCATTTAGCTAACTATGGCTACACCTTC.

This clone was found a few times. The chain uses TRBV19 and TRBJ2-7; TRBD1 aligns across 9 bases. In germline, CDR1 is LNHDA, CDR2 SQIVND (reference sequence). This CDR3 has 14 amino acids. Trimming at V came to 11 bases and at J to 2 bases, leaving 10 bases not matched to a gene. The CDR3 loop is CASSPDRGPYEQYF. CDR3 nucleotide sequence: TGTGCCTCATCTCCGGACAGGGGACCCTACGAGCAGTACTTC.

In DNA form, the CDR3 reads TGTGCCAGCAGTTCGTTCAGTCCTTACGAGCAGTACTTC. It encodes CASSSFSPYEQYF. The chain uses TRBV28 and TRBJ2-7; no clear D. V gave up 4 bases and J gave up 4 bases, with 11 bases separating them. The CDR3 is 13 amino acids. In germline, CDR1 is MDHEN, CDR2 SYDVKM.

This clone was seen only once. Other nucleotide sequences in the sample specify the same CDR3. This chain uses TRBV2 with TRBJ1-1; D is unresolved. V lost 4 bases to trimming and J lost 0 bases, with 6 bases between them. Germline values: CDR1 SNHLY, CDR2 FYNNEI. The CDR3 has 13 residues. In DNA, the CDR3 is TGTGCCAGCAGTGTACAGATGAACACTGAAGCTTTCTTT. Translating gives CASSVQMNTEAFF.

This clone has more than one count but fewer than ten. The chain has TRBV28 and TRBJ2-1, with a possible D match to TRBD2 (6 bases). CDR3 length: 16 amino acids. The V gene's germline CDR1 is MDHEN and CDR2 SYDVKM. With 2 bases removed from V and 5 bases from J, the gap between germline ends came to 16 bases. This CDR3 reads CASSLLGRGQDNEQFF. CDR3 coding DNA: TGTGCCAGCAGTTTACTGGGGCGGGGCCAAGACAATGAGCAGTTCTTC.

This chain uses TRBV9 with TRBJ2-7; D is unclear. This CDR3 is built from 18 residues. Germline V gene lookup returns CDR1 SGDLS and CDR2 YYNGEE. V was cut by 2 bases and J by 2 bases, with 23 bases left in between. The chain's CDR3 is CASSVDPGGRTVTYEQYF. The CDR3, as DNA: TGTGCCAGCAGCGTGGACCCGGGTGGTAGGACCGTTACCTACGAGCAGTACTTC.

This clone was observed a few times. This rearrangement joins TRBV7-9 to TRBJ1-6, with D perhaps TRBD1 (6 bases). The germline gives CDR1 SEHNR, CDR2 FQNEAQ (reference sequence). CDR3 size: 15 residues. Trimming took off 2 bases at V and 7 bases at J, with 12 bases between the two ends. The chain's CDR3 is CASSLSPDRNSPLHF. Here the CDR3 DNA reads TGTGCCAGCAGCTTATCTCCGGACAGAAATTCACCCCTCCACTTT.

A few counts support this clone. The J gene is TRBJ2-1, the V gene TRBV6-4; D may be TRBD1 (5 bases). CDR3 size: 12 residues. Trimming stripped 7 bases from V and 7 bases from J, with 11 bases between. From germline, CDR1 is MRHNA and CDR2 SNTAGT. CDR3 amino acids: CASTDRYNEQFF. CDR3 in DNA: TGTGCCAGCACCGACAGATATAATGAGCAGTTCTTC.

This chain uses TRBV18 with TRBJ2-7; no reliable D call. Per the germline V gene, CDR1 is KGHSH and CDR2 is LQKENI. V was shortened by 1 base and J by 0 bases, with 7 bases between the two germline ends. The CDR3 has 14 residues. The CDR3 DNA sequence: TGTGCCAGCTCACCACGTTCCGACTCCTACGAGCAGTACTTC. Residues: CASSPRSDSYEQYF.

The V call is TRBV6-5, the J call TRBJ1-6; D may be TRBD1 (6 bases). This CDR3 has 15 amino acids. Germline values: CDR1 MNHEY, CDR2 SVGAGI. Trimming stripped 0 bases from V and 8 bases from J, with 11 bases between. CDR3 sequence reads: CASSYSRRGDSPLHF. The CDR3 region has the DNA TGTGCCAGCAGTTACTCGAGAAGGGGGGATTCACCCCTCCACTTT.

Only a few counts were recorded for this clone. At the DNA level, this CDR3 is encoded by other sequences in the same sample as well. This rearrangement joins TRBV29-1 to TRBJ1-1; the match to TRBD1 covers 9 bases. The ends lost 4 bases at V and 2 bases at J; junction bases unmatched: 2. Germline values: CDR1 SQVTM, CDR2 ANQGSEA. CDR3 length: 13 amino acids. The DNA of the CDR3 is TGCAGCGTTGGGGGACAGGGCAACACTGAAGCTTTCTTT. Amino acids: CSVGGQGNTEAFF.

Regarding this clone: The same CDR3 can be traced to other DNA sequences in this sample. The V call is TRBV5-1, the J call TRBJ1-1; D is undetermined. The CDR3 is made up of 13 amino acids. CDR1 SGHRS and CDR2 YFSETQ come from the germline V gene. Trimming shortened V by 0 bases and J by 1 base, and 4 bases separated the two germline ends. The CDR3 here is CASSLGRNTEAFF. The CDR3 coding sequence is TGCGCCAGCAGCTTGGGCAGGAACACTGAAGCTTTCTTT.

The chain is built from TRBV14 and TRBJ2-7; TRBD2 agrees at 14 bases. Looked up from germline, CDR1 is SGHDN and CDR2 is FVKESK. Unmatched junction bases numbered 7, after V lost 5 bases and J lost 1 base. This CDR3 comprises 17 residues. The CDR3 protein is CASSVRTSGGPSYEQYF. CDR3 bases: TGTGCCAGCAGCGTGCGGACTAGCGGGGGGCCATCCTACGAGCAGTACTTC. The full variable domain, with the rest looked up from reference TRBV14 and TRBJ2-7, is EAGVTQFPSHSVIEKGQTVTLRCDPISGHDNLYWYRRVMGKEIKFLLHFVKESKQDESGMPNNRFLAERTGGTYSTLKVQPAELEDSGVYFCASSVRTSGGPSYEQYFGPGTRLTVT.

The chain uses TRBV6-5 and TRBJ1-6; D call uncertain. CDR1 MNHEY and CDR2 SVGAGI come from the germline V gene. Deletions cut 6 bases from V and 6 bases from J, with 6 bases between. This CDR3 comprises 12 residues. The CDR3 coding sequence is TGTGCCAGCAGCCTCCTTAATTCACCCCTCCACTTT. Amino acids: CASSLLNSPLHF.

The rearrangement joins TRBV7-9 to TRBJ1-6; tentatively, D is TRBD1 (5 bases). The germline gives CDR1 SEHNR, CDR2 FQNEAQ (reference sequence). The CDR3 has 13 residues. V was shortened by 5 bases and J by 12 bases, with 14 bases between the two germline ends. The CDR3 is CASSPPGGLPLHF. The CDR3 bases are TGTGCCAGCAGCCCCCCCGGGGGTTTACCCCTCCACTTT.

The CDR3 here is CAWSVGSPYGYTF. CDR3 DNA: TGTGCCTGGAGTGTCGGCAGCCCCTATGGCTACACCTTC. This chain connects TRBV30 to TRBJ1-2, with D unclear. The CDR3 is made up of 13 amino acids. V was pared by 0 bases and J by 4 bases, with 9 bases between. Per the germline V gene, CDR1 is GTSNPN and CDR2 is SVGIG (reference sequence).

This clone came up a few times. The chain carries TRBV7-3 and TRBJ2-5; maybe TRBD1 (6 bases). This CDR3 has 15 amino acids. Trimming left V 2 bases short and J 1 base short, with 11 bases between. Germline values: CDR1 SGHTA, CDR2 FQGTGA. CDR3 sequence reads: CASSLSGVSQETQYF. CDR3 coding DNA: TGTGCCAGCAGCTTATCAGGGGTGAGCCAAGAGACCCAGTACTTC.